This paragraph reports one TCR beta chain. Its antigen is not identified. The source of the sample is a study of monozygotic twins with inflammatory bowel disease. The study, taken as a whole, reports: IBD patients, compared with healthy twins, shared fewer clonotypes with others (especially with disease activity).

Each donor supplied around 2.5 ml of blood. Skipping T cell sorting, the study isolated total RNA directly from whole blood. TCRdb reworked the 5' RACE reads into one entry per CDR3 protein, no DNA. This sample's table has about 160,000 distinct CDR3 sequences. CDR1 is SGHRS and CDR2 is YFSETQ in the germline V gene. CDR3 size: 17 residues. This receptor was taken from a human donor with ulcerative colitis or Crohn's disease, or a healthy co-twin of an affected twin (not recorded which). The chain joins TRBV5-1 to TRBJ2-5; TCRdb's D call of TRBD1 is untestable without DNA. The specimen was blood. The chain's CDR3 is CASSLAGGGGAAETQYF.